These T cell receptor beta chains were read from a single sample in a study of OX40 agonist ivuxolimab in advanced cancers. The data were produced by immunoSEQ multiplex PCR, yet TCRdb's version contains in-frame clones alone and is incomplete. The sample yields around 66,000 clones, around 85% seen once. Sequenced here: CD4+ or CD8+ T cells sorted from blood, sampled in a trial of the OX40 agonist ivuxolimab. All receptors come from an adult with an advanced solid tumor such as melanoma, head and neck, liver or kidney cancer. The CDR3 runs from the conserved cysteine through the conserved F or W. Fields, in order: clone size, J gene, V gene, CDR3 length, D gene, CDR3 DNA, CDR3 protein. A D gene is named only where the DNA matches it firmly. Size values are once, few and many counts, or a class for expanded clones, and some rows have none.

once TRBJ1-1 TRBV11-1 14 . TGTGCCAGCAGCTTATCGGTCCTGAACACTGAAGCTTTCTTT CASSLSVLNTEAFF
once TRBJ1-1 TRBV14 15 . TGTGCCAGCAGCCTCTGGGACACCATGAACACTGAAGCTTTCTTT CASSLWDTMNTEAFF
few TRBJ1-1 TRBV7-8 15 . TGTGCCAGCAGCTTAGTCGGACAGAGAGACACTGAAGCTTTCTTT CASSLVGQRDTEAFF
. TRBJ2-3 TRBV6-6 12 . TGTGCCAGCAGCCCCACCGGGGATACGCAGTATTTT CASSPTGDTQYF
few TRBJ1-6 TRBV5-6 16 TRBD1 TGTGCCAGCAGCTTGGCCGGGACAGGGTGGAATTCACCCCTCCACTTT CASSLAGTGWNSPLHF
once TRBJ2-7 TRBV11-3 13 TRBD1 TGTGCCAGCGGACAGGGGGCTCTCGACGAGCAGTACTTC CASGQGALDEQYF
. TRBJ2-1 TRBV28 13 . TGTGCCAGCAGTTTACAGATTTTCGATGAGCAGTTCTTC CASSLQIFDEQFF
. TRBJ2-3 TRBV19 15 . TGTGCCAGTAGTAGAGGTGAAATGTACCAGCATACGCAGTATTTT CASSRGEMYQHTQYF
. TRBJ1-2 TRBV7-8 12 TRBD1 TGTGCCAGCAGCTTAGGACAGGGAGGCTACACCTTC CASSLGQGGYTF
. TRBJ2-1 TRBV9 17 TRBD2 TGTGCCAGCAGCGTAGATCCCCTAGCGGGGGCAAACAATGAGCAGTTCTTC CASSVDPLAGANNEQFF
few TRBJ2-3 TRBV7-2 14 . TGTGCCAGCAGCCCACGACTAGTCTCAGATACGCAGTATTTT CASSPRLVSDTQYF
. TRBJ1-1 TRBV7-9 14 . TGTGCCAGCAGCTTAGGGCAGGGCGACACTGAAGCTTTCTTT CASSLGQGDTEAFF
. TRBJ1-2 TRBV19 17 . TGTGCCAGTAGTAATGGAGGACAAGTACTTGCTAACTATGGCTACACCTTC CASSNGGQVLANYGYTF
. TRBJ1-3 TRBV7-2 14 . TGTGCCAGCAGCTTAGGGCACTCTGGAAACACCATATATTTT CASSLGHSGNTIYF
. TRBJ1-4 TRBV28 15 . TGTGCCAGCAGGGCACCCTGGGGGGGCGGCGAAAAACTGTTTTTT CASRAPWGGGEKLFF
. TRBJ2-7 TRBV7-9 14 . TGTGCCAGCAGCCGCAGGCCGGCGGCCTACGAGCAGTACTTC CASSRRPAAYEQYF
. TRBJ1-1 TRBV5-1 14 . TGCGCCAGCAGCTTAGCCAGTATGAACACTGAAGCTTTCTTT CASSLASMNTEAFF
. TRBJ2-1 TRBV4-1 19 TRBD2 TGCGCCAGCAGCCCCCTGAAGGGTCTGGGACTAGCGGGAGGGCTCGCGCAGTTCTTC CASSPLKGLGLAGGLAQFF
. TRBJ2-2 TRBV10-3 14 . TGTGCCATGACCTACAGCACGAACACCGGGGAGCTGTTTTTT CAMTYSTNTGELFF
. TRBJ2-3 TRBV19 13 TRBD2 TGTGCCAGTAGCCGAGCGGGAGGGGATACGCAGTATTTT CASSRAGGDTQYF
. TRBJ1-5 TRBV19 15 TRBD1 TGTGCCAGTAGATCGGACAGGGGGGGCAATCAGCCCCAGCATTTT CASRSDRGGNQPQHF
. TRBJ1-6 TRBV5-4 16 . TGTGCCAGCAGCCTAACGGGCCTTGACTCGAATTCACCCCTCCACTTT CASSLTGLDSNSPLHF
. TRBJ1-1 TRBV29-1 13 . TGCAGCGTTGAAAAGGGGCGGGGAACTGAAGCTTTCTTT CSVEKGRGTEAFF
. TRBJ1-5 TRBV4-1 15 TRBD1 TGCGCCAGCAGCCACCGGGACAGGGTCGATCAGCCCCAGCATTTT CASSHRDRVDQPQHF
. TRBJ2-5 TRBV5-6 15 . TGTGCCAGCAGCTTGCGGTCCGGGGCGGGGGAGACCCAGTACTTC CASSLRSGAGETQYF
. TRBJ2-7 TRBV4-1 16 . TGCGCCAGCAGCACATCCCACTTACTAAATTCCTACGAGCAGTACTTC CASSTSHLLNSYEQYF
. TRBJ2-7 TRBV20-1 11 . TGCAGTGCCACGACAGAATACGAGCAGTACTTC CSATTEYEQYF
. TRBJ2-7 TRBV6-5 14 . TGTGCCAGCAGTTACTGGGGTCCCTCCTACGAGCAGTACTTC CASSYWGPSYEQYF
. TRBJ2-2 TRBV12-1 12 . TGTGCCAGCAGCTCCCGTGCCGGGGAGCTGTTTTTT CASSSRAGELFF
. TRBJ2-1 TRBV10-3 15 TRBD1 TGTGCCATCAGTGAGGGGACAGGGGCCCTCTATGAGCAGTTCTTC CAISEGTGALYEQFF
. TRBJ1-5 TRBV19 15 . TGTGCCAGTAGAGATTCGACAGCCTACAATCAGCCCCAGCATTTT CASRDSTAYNQPQHF
. TRBJ1-1 TRBV29-1 13 . TGCAGCGTTGACAGGAACATGAACACTGAAGCTTTCTTT CSVDRNMNTEAFF
. TRBJ1-4 TRBV7-6 15 . TGTGCCAGCAGCTTAGGACCGACAACTAATGAAAAACTGTTTTTT CASSLGPTTNEKLFF
. TRBJ2-5 TRBV5-4 13 TRBD2 TGTGCCAGCAGCTTGGGGGGAGGGGAGACCCAGTACTTC CASSLGGGETQYF
. TRBJ2-7 TRBV6-6 15 TRBD1 TGTGCCAGCAGTTACTCGGGGACAGGGGCGGACGAGCAGTACTTC CASSYSGTGADEQYF
. TRBJ1-1 TRBV28 14 . TGTGCCAGCAGTTTACTTCACAAGAACACTGAAGCTTTCTTT CASSLLHKNTEAFF
. TRBJ2-7 TRBV28 15 . TGTGCCAGCAGTAATCACCAGGGGAAATCCTACGAGCAGTACTTC CASSNHQGKSYEQYF
. TRBJ2-1 TRBV6-5 15 TRBD1 TGTGCCAGCAGGTCCGACAATCAGGGGGACAATGAGCAGTTCTTC CASRSDNQGDNEQFF
. TRBJ2-1 TRBV14 16 TRBD2 TGTGCCAGCAGCCAAGATAGGACTAGCGGACTGAATGAGCAGTTCTTC CASSQDRTSGLNEQFF
. TRBJ2-1 TRBV5-1 15 TRBD2 TGCGCCAGCAGCATGACTAGCGGGCTAGGAGGTGAGCAGTTCTTC CASSMTSGLGGEQFF
. TRBJ2-2 TRBV11-2 12 . TGTGCCAGCAGCTTAAATCACGGGGAGCTGTTTTTT CASSLNHGELFF
. TRBJ1-1 TRBV14 14 . TGTGCCAGCAGCCTTTTACAGGGTTACACTGAAGCTTTCTTT CASSLLQGYTEAFF
. TRBJ1-6 TRBV25-1 14 TRBD1 TGTGCCAGCAGTGCCGGGACAGATAATTCACCCCTCCACTTT CASSAGTDNSPLHF